A single sample is the source of the 8 T cell receptor beta chains below, sequenced in a study of a mutant IDH1 vaccine in newly diagnosed glioma. Time point meaning: baseline, week 1 (first vaccination visit). Treatment denoted: pre-vaccination baseline after standard-of-care therapy. Sequencing used immunoSEQ multiplex PCR; TCRdb keeps in-frame clones, though not all of them. This table has roughly 68,000 clones, more than 65% appearing once. This sample comprised PBMCs, obtained from a glioma patient treated with radiotherapy, temozolomide or both. The receptors were sampled from a man between 50 and 59 years old with glioma.

V and J are TRBV4-1 and TRBJ2-5; weak D call: TRBD1 (6 bases). The CDR3 extends over 15 amino acids. In germline, CDR1 is MGHRA, CDR2 YSYEKL. The V end was cut by 5 bases, the J end by 5 bases, with 18 bases between. DNA of the CDR3: TGCGCCAGCAGCTCATACAGGGTTGTTGGGGAGACCCAGTACTTC. Translating it yields CASSSYRVVGETQYF.

The genes are TRBV7-9 and TRBJ2-7; TRBD1 or TRBD2 may be the D gene (6 bases each). V dropped 6 bases and J dropped 2 bases, with 11 bases sitting between them. Germline V gives CDR1 SEHNR, CDR2 FQNEAQ (reference sequence). The CDR3 covers 13 residues. In DNA, the CDR3 is TGTGCCAGCAGTCAAAGGGGGGCCTACGAGCAGTACTTC. Translation: CASSQRGAYEQYF.

The chain uses TRBV30 and TRBJ1-6; D is possibly TRBD1 (6 bases). The CDR3 loop spans 14 amino acids. In germline, CDR1 is GTSNPN, CDR2 SVGIG (reference sequence). Trimming took 4 bases from V and 6 from J, leaving 13 bases between them. CDR3 DNA: TGTGCCTGGAAACAGGGCCCAAGTAATTCACCCCTCCACTTT. It codes for CAWKQGPSNSPLHF.

CDR3 DNA: TGCGCCAGCAGCATGGGACAGGGGGGCGAGCAGTACTTC. Translated: CASSMGQGGEQYF. V and J are TRBV5-1 and TRBJ2-7; 11 bases match TRBD1. The junction had 3 bases not matched to a gene; V was cut back by 4 bases and J by 6 bases. Germline V gene sequence: CDR1 SGHRS, CDR2 YFSETQ. The CDR3 contains 13 residues.

This chain connects TRBV7-2 to TRBJ1-5, with D tentatively TRBD1 (6 bases). The length of the CDR3 is 14 residues. V gave up 2 bases and J gave up 5 bases, with 10 bases separating them. Germline-derived CDR1 and CDR2 are SGHTA and FQGNSA. The CDR3 sequence is CASSLRQADQPQHF. CDR3 bases: TGTGCCAGCAGCTTAAGACAGGCCGATCAGCCCCAGCATTTT.

This clone occurred a few times. This chain uses TRBV19 with TRBJ2-7, with D possibly being TRBD1 (6 bases). The CDR3 sequence is 13 residues long. The germline V gene has CDR1 LNHDA and CDR2 SQIVND (reference sequence). Trimming shortened V by 7 bases and J by 1 base, and 11 bases separated the two germline ends. The CDR3 DNA follows: TGTGCCAGTATGAACAGGGAGTCCTACGAGCAGTACTTC. Its translation: CASMNRESYEQYF. Full variable domain (rest looked up from reference TRBV19 and TRBJ2-7): DGGITQSPKYLFRKEGQNVTLSCEQNLNHDAMYWYRQDPGQGLRLIYYSQIVNDFQKGDIAEGYSVSREKKESFPLTVTSAQKNPTAFYLCASMNRESYEQYFGPGTRLTVT.

This clone showed up just once. The chain uses TRBV6-5 and TRBJ2-5; D is unclear. Deletions cut 0 bases from V and 0 bases from J, with 8 bases between. CDR1 MNHEY and CDR2 SVGAGI come from the germline V gene. CDR3 length: 15 amino acids. The CDR3 DNA sequence: TGTGCCAGCAGTTACTCAGCAGGATACCAAGAGACCCAGTACTTC. Residues: CASSYSAGYQETQYF.

J is TRBJ1-5 and V is TRBV5-1, with 10 bases that match TRBD1. The V and J ends lost 3 bases and 5 bases, in that order; junction bases with no gene match: 5. Germline V gene lookup returns CDR1 SGHRS and CDR2 YFSETQ. The CDR3 is made up of 15 amino acids. The CDR3 sequence: CASSSTGTGDQPQHF. The CDR3 bases are TGCGCCAGCAGCTCCACCGGGACAGGGGATCAGCCCCAGCATTTT.